This TCR beta chain emerged from a study of T cells expressing NK-cell markers. The CDR3 totals 17 residues. The germline gives CDR1 SEHNR, CDR2 FQNEAQ (reference sequence). TCRdb re-called the 5' RACE reads; every CDR3 protein appears as one record, without DNA. In total, the table holds about 430,000 distinct CDR3 sequences. Sequencing was done on a sample of blood T cells: a sorted CD56 or NKG2C T cell subset, CD4+ or CD8+ T cells, or bulk PBMC T cells (not recorded which). This TCR derives from a woman in her fifties or sixties in good health. The gene calls are TRBV7-9 and TRBJ1-1; the TCRdb D gene call, TRBD1, has no DNA to confirm it. CDR3 region: CASRPPVEGPMNTEAFF. Full variable domain (missing parts from reference TRBV7-9 and TRBJ1-1): DTGVSQNPRHKITKRGQNVTFRCDPISEHNRLYWYRQTLGQGPEFLTYFQNEAQLEKSRLLSDRFSAERPKGSFSTLEIQRTEQGDSAMYLCASRPPVEGPMNTEAFFGQGTRLTVV.